The rows below give T cell receptor beta chains drawn from one sample of a study of shared clonotypes between healthy human individuals. Generated by immunoSEQ multiplex PCR, the TCRdb table keeps only in-frame clones and is missing some. Of some 2,400,000 clones listed, 90% to 96% were seen once; the top ten hold 0.1% to 0.15%. Sample: naive CD4+ T cells sorted from blood. All receptors come from a man aged 18 to 29 in good health. Both conserved end residues are part of each CDR3. The D gene is left open where the match is weak. Clone size is not always given. Where it is, it says once, few, many or a class for expanded clones.

J gene | V gene | clone size | D gene | CDR3 protein | CDR3 DNA
TRBJ2-7 | TRBV2 | NA | NA | CASSLRGAGPYEQYF | TGTGCCAGCAGTCTACGAGGTGCGGGCCCCTACGAGCAGTACTTC
TRBJ2-3 | TRBV7-2 | NA | TRBD2 | CASSLGLAGRTDTQYF | TGTGCCAGCAGCTTAGGACTAGCGGGAAGGACTGATACGCAGTATTTT
TRBJ1-1 | TRBV7-3 | NA | TRBD1 | CASSGQGQQNTEAFF | TGTGCCAGCAGCGGACAGGGACAGCAGAACACTGAAGCTTTCTTT
TRBJ2-2 | TRBV5-1 | NA | NA | CASSLDPGLGSGELFF | TGCGCCAGCAGCTTGGACCCAGGGCTGGGCTCCGGGGAGCTGTTTTTT
TRBJ1-6 | TRBV19 | once | NA | CASNLDSTYNSPLHF | TGTGCCAGTAACCTGGACAGCACCTATAATTCACCCCTCCACTTT
TRBJ2-3 | TRBV4-3 | NA | NA | CASSPGPRTDTQYF | TGCGCCAGCAGCCCGGGACCCCGCACAGATACGCAGTATTTT
TRBJ2-7 | TRBV6-6 | NA | NA | CASSYLSGYEQYF | TGTGCCAGCAGTTACCTTAGCGGCTACGAGCAGTACTTC
TRBJ1-6 | TRBV14 | NA | TRBD1 | CASSQDGTANSPLHF | TGTGCCAGCAGCCAAGATGGGACAGCCAATTCACCCCTCCACTTT
TRBJ1-2 | TRBV7-2 | NA | NA | CASSPGLSNYGYTF | TGTGCCAGCAGCCCAGGACTGTCTAACTATGGCTACACCTTC
TRBJ1-1 | TRBV6-5 | few | NA | CASSYSTANTEAFF | TGTGCCAGCAGTTACTCGACGGCGAACACTGAAGCTTTCTTT
TRBJ2-4 | TRBV28 | NA | NA | CASSLSSLAKNIQYF | TGTGCCAGCAGTTTATCCAGTCTAGCCAAAAACATTCAGTACTTC
TRBJ1-2 | TRBV6-5 | once | NA | CASSYSGRPYGYTF | TGTGCCAGCAGTTACTCGGGGAGACCCTATGGCTACACCTTC
TRBJ2-1 | TRBV7-2 | NA | NA | CASSRRTSFGWNEQFF | TGTGCCAGCAGCCGGAGGACAAGCTTCGGGTGGAATGAGCAGTTCTTC
TRBJ2-1 | TRBV7-8 | NA | TRBD2 | CASGAAGRSYNEQFF | TGTGCCAGCGGGGCAGCGGGACGATCCTACAATGAGCAGTTCTTC
TRBJ1-1 | TRBV18 | NA | TRBD1 | CASSPLGQGLTEAFF | TGTGCCAGCTCGCCACTCGGACAGGGTCTGACTGAAGCTTTCTTT
TRBJ2-3 | TRBV30 | NA | NA | CAWSVKPMPSTDTQYF | TGTGCCTGGAGTGTAAAACCAATGCCTAGCACAGATACGCAGTATTTT
TRBJ2-1 | TRBV6-5 | NA | NA | CASSRSSDNEQFF | TGTGCCAGCAGCCGGAGCAGTGACAATGAGCAGTTCTTC
TRBJ2-6 | TRBV28 | once | NA | CASSPLVGGGANVLTF | TGTGCCAGCAGTCCGTTAGTTGGCGGTGGGGCCAACGTCCTGACTTTC
TRBJ1-1 | TRBV6-5 | NA | NA | CASTRGTEGTEAFF | TGTGCCAGCACCCGCGGCACAGAGGGGACTGAAGCTTTCTTT
TRBJ2-3 | TRBV6-6 | NA | TRBD2 | CASSIGLAGADTQYF | TGTGCCAGCAGTATCGGGCTAGCGGGGGCAGATACGCAGTATTTT
TRBJ2-7 | TRBV30 | NA | NA | CAWSVREQYF | TGTGCCTGGAGTGTACGGGAGCAGTACTTC
TRBJ2-1 | TRBV30 | NA | NA | CAWSPTVGFEQFF | TGTGCCTGGAGCCCTACGGTGGGATTTGAGCAGTTCTTC
TRBJ1-1 | TRBV30 | NA | NA | CACASSGAEAFF | TGTGCCTGTGCCTCCTCGGGGGCTGAAGCTTTCTTT
TRBJ2-7 | TRBV15 | NA | TRBD2 | CATSNSGLSSYEQYF | TGTGCCACCAGCAATAGCGGGCTTTCCTCCTACGAGCAGTACTTC
TRBJ1-1 | TRBV29-1 | NA | NA | CSVVMGITEAFF | TGCAGCGTTGTCATGGGAATCACTGAAGCTTTCTTT
TRBJ1-2 | TRBV10-1 | NA | NA | CASSETGLYGYTF | TGCGCCAGCAGTGAGACAGGGCTCTATGGCTACACCTTC
TRBJ2-3 | TRBV2 | NA | TRBD1 | CASIGQGAPDTQYF | TGTGCCAGCATTGGACAGGGGGCACCAGATACGCAGTATTTT
TRBJ1-2 | TRBV5-1 | once | NA | CASSLSSTNYGYTF | TGCGCCAGCAGCTTAAGCAGCACTAACTATGGCTACACCTTC
TRBJ1-1 | TRBV6-5 | NA | TRBD1 | CASSYGDRVNTEAFF | TGTGCCAGCAGTTATGGGGACAGGGTGAACACTGAAGCTTTCTTT
TRBJ1-3 | TRBV11-2 | NA | NA | CASSSPVGPGNTIYF | TGTGCCAGCAGCTCCCCTGTCGGGCCGGGAAACACCATATATTTT
TRBJ2-2 | TRBV6-1 | NA | TRBD1 | CASGRTGVTGELFF | TGTGCCAGCGGACGGACAGGCGTCACCGGGGAGCTGTTTTTT
TRBJ2-3 | TRBV18 | NA | NA | CASSLNGVQLPTDTQYF | TGTGCCAGCTCACTTAACGGCGTACAGCTACCCACAGATACGCAGTATTTT
TRBJ1-6 | TRBV5-4 | NA | NA | CASSLEGNNSPLHF | TGTGCCAGCAGCTTGGAAGGGAATAATTCACCCCTCCACTTT
TRBJ1-5 | TRBV19 | once | NA | CASSIEWTPQHF | TGTGCCAGTAGTATAGAGTGGACGCCCCAGCATTTT
TRBJ2-5 | TRBV9 | NA | TRBD2 | CASSAGTSGGYQETQYF | TGTGCCAGCAGCGCGGGGACTAGCGGGGGGTACCAAGAGACCCAGTACTTC
TRBJ1-1 | TRBV5-1 | NA | NA | CASSFGHINTEAFF | TGCGCCAGCAGCTTCGGACATATCAACACTGAAGCTTTCTTT
TRBJ2-3 | TRBV11-3 | NA | TRBD2 | CASREVLAGEVDTQYF | TGTGCCAGCAGGGAGGTCTTAGCGGGAGAAGTAGATACGCAGTATTTT
TRBJ2-5 | TRBV5-6 | NA | NA | CASSYSGGETQYF | TGTGCCAGCAGCTATTCTGGAGGAGAGACCCAGTACTTC
TRBJ2-5 | TRBV5-1 | NA | NA | CASSPQGKQTQYF | TGCGCCAGCAGCCCCCAGGGGAAGCAGACCCAGTACTTC
TRBJ2-7 | TRBV7-2 | NA | TRBD2 | CASSLGGRPYEQYF | TGTGCCAGCAGCTTGGGCGGGAGGCCCTACGAGCAGTACTTC
TRBJ1-1 | TRBV28 | NA | NA | CASSGGGGPDTEAFF | TGTGCCAGCAGCGGAGGCGGGGGGCCAGACACTGAAGCTTTCTTT
TRBJ2-5 | TRBV2 | NA | TRBD2 | CASTTALSGATQETQYF | TGTGCCAGCACTACTGCGCTTAGCGGGGCAACGCAAGAGACCCAGTACTTC
TRBJ1-2 | TRBV15 | NA | NA | CATRGPALLDGYTF | TGTGCCACCCGAGGGCCAGCCCTCTTAGATGGCTACACCTTC
TRBJ2-1 | TRBV27 | once | NA | CASRGGSYNEQFF | TGTGCCTCAAGGGGGGGGTCGTACAATGAGCAGTTCTTC
TRBJ2-3 | TRBV27 | NA | TRBD1 | CASSLWGTGSTDTQYF | TGTGCCAGCAGTTTGTGGGGGACAGGAAGCACAGATACGCAGTATTTT
TRBJ2-3 | TRBV7-2 | NA | TRBD2 | CASSSPPGLAGSTDTQYF | TGTGCCAGCAGCTCCCCTCCGGGACTAGCGGGGAGCACAGATACGCAGTATTTT